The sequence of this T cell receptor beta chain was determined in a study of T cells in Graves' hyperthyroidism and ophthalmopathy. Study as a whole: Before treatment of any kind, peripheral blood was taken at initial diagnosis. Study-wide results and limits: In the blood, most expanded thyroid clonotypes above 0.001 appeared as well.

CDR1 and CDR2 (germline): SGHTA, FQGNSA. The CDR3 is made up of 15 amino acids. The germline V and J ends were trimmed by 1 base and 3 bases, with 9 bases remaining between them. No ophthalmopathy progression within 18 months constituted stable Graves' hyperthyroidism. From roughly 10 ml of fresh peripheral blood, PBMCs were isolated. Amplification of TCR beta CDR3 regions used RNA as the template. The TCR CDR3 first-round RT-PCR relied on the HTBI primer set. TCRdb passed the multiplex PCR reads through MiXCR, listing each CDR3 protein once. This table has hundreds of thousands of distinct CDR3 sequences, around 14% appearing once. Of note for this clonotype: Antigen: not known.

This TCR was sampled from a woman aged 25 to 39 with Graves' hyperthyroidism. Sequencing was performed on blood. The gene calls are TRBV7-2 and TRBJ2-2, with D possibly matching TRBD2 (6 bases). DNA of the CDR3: TGTGCCAGCAGCTTAGTCCCGGGGGACACCGGGGAGCTGTTTTTT. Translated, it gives CASSLVPGDTGELFF.